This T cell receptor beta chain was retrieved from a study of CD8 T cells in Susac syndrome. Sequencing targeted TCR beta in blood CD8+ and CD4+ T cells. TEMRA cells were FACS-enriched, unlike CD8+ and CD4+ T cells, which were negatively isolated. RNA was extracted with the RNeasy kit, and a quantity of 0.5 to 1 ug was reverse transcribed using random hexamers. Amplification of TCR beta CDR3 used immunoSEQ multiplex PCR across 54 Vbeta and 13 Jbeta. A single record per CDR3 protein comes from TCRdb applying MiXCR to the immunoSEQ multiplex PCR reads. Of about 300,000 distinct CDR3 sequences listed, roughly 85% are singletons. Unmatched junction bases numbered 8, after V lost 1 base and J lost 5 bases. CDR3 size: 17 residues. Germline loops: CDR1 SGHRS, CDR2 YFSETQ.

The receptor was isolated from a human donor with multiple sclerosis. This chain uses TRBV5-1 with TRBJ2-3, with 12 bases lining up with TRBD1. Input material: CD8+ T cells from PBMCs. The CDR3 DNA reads TGCGCCAGCAGCTTGAACGCCCGGGACAGGGGGCAAGATACGCAGTATTTT. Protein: CASSLNARDRGQDTQYF.